At least ten counts were recorded for the clone carrying this T cell receptor beta chain. HTBI primers from iRepertoire and Arm-PCR of CDR3 regions yielded the TCR beta libraries. Each CDR3 protein gets one entry after TCRdb re-called the multiplex PCR reads with MiXCR. The table lists around 460,000 distinct CDR3 sequences, around a fifth of them singletons. This sample was included in a study of regulatory T cells in long-lasting Graves disease. Overall study: Persistent cases were those of Graves' disease that involved over 5 years of antithyroid drugs with positive TSH receptor antibodies.

This sample's time point: persistent/refractory GD, antithyroid drugs over 5 years with positive TRAb. From PBMCs, RNA was extracted and then used to make the TCR library. The CDR3 covers 13 residues. Germline V gives CDR1 SGHTA, CDR2 FQGNSA. Trimming left V 0 bases short and J 3 bases short, with 6 bases between. V and J are TRBV7-2 and TRBJ2-7; D is unresolved. The sequencing used peripheral blood mononuclear cells (PBMCs), collected when the disease was refractory, from a patient treated with antithyroid drugs. This clonotype was sampled from a female donor with Graves disease. As DNA, the CDR3 is TGTGCCAGCAGCTTAGCCTCATACTACGAGCAGTACTTC. Translated, it gives CASSLASYYEQYF.